This TCR beta chain was profiled in a study of blood T cell repertoires in COVID-19. Study-level information: Both acute and convalescent COVID-19 samples were obtained from the United States, Italy and Spain. T cells, B-cell-depleted T cells, or PBMCs supplied cDNA or gDNA.

This CDR3 has 14 residues. CDR1 and CDR2 from the germline V gene are SGHVS and FNYEAQ. With 3 bases removed from V and 4 bases from J, the gap between germline ends came to 13 bases. Original handling: Nucleated cell number was recorded as an estimate derived from reference gene primer amplification. Clones were sequenced by immunoSEQ multiplex PCR, and TCRdb holds only the in-frame ones, with some missing. V and J calls and clone size are as listed in that table; D and trimming were resolved from the DNA. Here the sample spans 190,000 or so clones, around nine tenths being singletons. The chain links TRBV7-6 to TRBJ2-7, with D maybe TRBD2 (6 bases). Sequenced material: peripheral blood. The TCR sequence derives from a man aged 40-49 years with acute or convalescent COVID-19. For the CDR3, the DNA is TGTGCCAGCAGCTTCACACGGGGAGGTTACGAGCAGTACTTC. Translating it yields CASSFTRGGYEQYF.